The 27 T cell receptor beta chains reported below all come from one sample, sequenced in a study of PD-1 blockade in classical Hodgkin lymphoma. The repertoire was sequenced with immunoSEQ multiplex PCR; TCRdb's copy has only in-frame clones and lacks some. This sample has some 96,000 clones, with just over 90% found just once. Time point indicated: cycle 4 day 1 (C4D1), after five to seven weeks of nivolumab. Every patient had relapsed following autologous stem cell transplantation, and cohorts differed in brentuximab vedotin exposure. The sample consisted of peripheral blood mononuclear cells (PBMCs), taken before the fourth cycle of nivolumab. These receptors were collected from a human donor with classical Hodgkin lymphoma.

The chain combines TRBV19 with TRBJ2-7; 9 bases align to TRBD2. The CDR3 length is 15 residues. Germline-derived CDR1 and CDR2 are LNHDA and SQIVND (reference sequence). V shed 1 base, J shed 3 bases, and the junction held 4 bases outside the gene matches. The CDR3 nucleotides are TGTGCCAGTAGTATAGCCAGCGGGGGGAACTACGAGCAGTACTTC. This encodes CASSIASGGNYEQYF.

The rearrangement uses TRBV6-1 and TRBJ2-7; 9 bases fit TRBD1. With 6 bases clipped from V and 7 bases from J, the junction kept 13 bases outside the gene matches. Germline lookup yields CDR1 MNHNS and CDR2 SASEGT. This CDR3 is 15 amino acids long. The chain's CDR3 is CASRRTGTGRTEQYF. CDR3 nucleotide sequence: TGTGCCAGCAGGAGGACTGGGACAGGGCGCACTGAGCAGTACTTC.

The chain combines TRBV19 with TRBJ2-7, with TRBD2 matching 7 bases. V was clipped by 5 bases and J by 5 bases; unmatched bases: 12. The CDR3 has 15 amino acids. Germline V gene lookup returns CDR1 LNHDA and CDR2 SQIVND (reference sequence). CDR3 amino acids: CASSPRRLAGDEQYF. CDR3 DNA sequence: TGTGCCAGTAGTCCCCGAAGACTAGCCGGAGACGAGCAGTACTTC.

The CDR3 nucleotides are TGTGCCAGCAGTGAACGAAAGGGCGATGAAAAACTGTTTTTT. It yields the protein CASSERKGDEKLFF. V usage is TRBV2 and J usage is TRBJ1-4; D is uncertain. V gave up 2 bases and J gave up 6 bases, with 10 bases separating them. The CDR3 is 14 amino acids. Looked up from germline, CDR1 is SNHLY and CDR2 is FYNNEI.

V gene TRBV19 combines with J gene TRBJ1-2; D might be TRBD1 (5 bases). Trimming removed 7 bases at V and 0 bases at J, with 15 bases between. Looked up from germline, CDR1 is LNHDA and CDR2 is SQIVND (reference sequence). The CDR3 is 15 amino acids. The DNA for the CDR3 is TGTGCCAGTAACGTCGGTGCGGGACCTAACTATGGCTACACCTTC. Protein: CASNVGAGPNYGYTF.

J is TRBJ1-2 and V is TRBV5-1; weak D call: TRBD1 (6 bases). V was clipped by 0 bases and J by 3 bases, with 9 bases between them. The CDR3 length is 14 residues. Germline CDR1 and CDR2: SGHRS and YFSETQ. In nucleotides, the CDR3 is TGCGCCAGCAGCTTGGACAGGGCTGACTATGGCTACACCTTC. It encodes CASSLDRADYGYTF.

The chain couples TRBV7-7 to TRBJ2-3, with 10 bases fitting TRBD2. The CDR3 contains 15 residues. V shed 2 bases and J 4 bases; nucleotides not matched to a gene: 3. Germline loops: CDR1 SSHAT, CDR2 FNYEAQ (reference sequence). Written as DNA, the CDR3 is TGTGCCAGCAGCTTACTAGCGGGAGACCCAGATACGCAGTATTTT. It translates to CASSLLAGDPDTQYF.

The chain carries TRBV10-3 and TRBJ1-4; no definite D call. The CDR3 runs 15 residues. With 2 bases removed from V and 0 bases from J, the gap between germline ends came to 7 bases. Germline V lookup: CDR1 ENHRY, CDR2 SYGVKD. CDR3 amino acids: CAISELGPTNEKLFF. The CDR3 DNA is TGTGCCATCAGTGAGCTAGGACCAACTAATGAAAAACTGTTTTTT.

The chain joins TRBV7-2 to TRBJ2-1; 10 nucleotides agree with TRBD2. The trim removed 2 bases at V and 9 bases at J, leaving 4 bases unmatched. The germline gives CDR1 SGHTA, CDR2 FQGNSA. The CDR3 length is 14 residues. Here the CDR3 DNA reads TGTGCCAGCAGCTTAAAGCGGGAGGGCCTTGAGCAGTTCTTC. Amino acid sequence: CASSLKREGLEQFF.

CDR3 loop: CASTPMGGINEKLFF. DNA for the CDR3: TGTGCCAGCACCCCCATGGGCGGAATTAATGAAAAACTGTTTTTT. The gene calls are TRBV6-5 and TRBJ1-4; D is ambiguous. V was pared by 7 bases and J by 4 bases, with 16 bases between. CDR3 size: 15 residues. CDR1 and CDR2 from the germline V gene are MNHEY and SVGAGI.

The genes are TRBV19 and TRBJ2-7; D may match TRBD1 or TRBD2 (5 bases each). Deletions cut 5 bases from V and 3 bases from J, with 11 bases between. Germline loops: CDR1 LNHDA, CDR2 SQIVND (reference sequence). The CDR3 length is 13 residues. In DNA form, the CDR3 reads TGTGCCAGTAGTCGGGGCGGACTCTACGAGCAGTACTTC. Protein sequence: CASSRGGLYEQYF.

The genes are TRBV28 and TRBJ1-2; D is unclear. The CDR3 extends over 12 amino acids. CDR1 and CDR2 from the germline V gene are MDHEN and SYDVKM. The V and J ends lost 1 base and 4 bases respectively, with 4 bases between them. CDR3 amino acids: CASSLSSYGYTF. CDR3 nucleotide sequence: TGTGCCAGCAGTTTATCTTCCTATGGCTACACCTTC.

The chain uses TRBV10-2 and TRBJ2-7; weak D call: TRBD2 (5 bases). V was shortened by 7 bases and J by 4 bases, with 8 bases between the two germline ends. Germline V gene data show CDR1 as WSHSY and CDR2 as SAAADI. The CDR3 covers 11 residues. The CDR3 protein is CASNGGYEQYF. DNA for the CDR3: TGCGCCAGCAACGGAGGTTACGAGCAGTACTTC.

V is TRBV7-4 and J is TRBJ2-3; either TRBD1 or TRBD2 may supply D (5 bases each). Germline CDR1 and CDR2: SGHVT and SQSDAQ. With 0 bases removed from V and 0 bases from J, the gap between germline ends came to 13 bases. The length of the CDR3 is 17 residues. The CDR3 here is CASSLAGAGPSTDTQYF. In nucleotides, the CDR3 is TGTGCCAGCAGCTTAGCCGGGGCAGGCCCTAGCACAGATACGCAGTATTTT.

The gene calls are TRBV28 and TRBJ1-4; D uncertain. The CDR3 is made up of 15 amino acids. CDR1 is MDHEN, CDR2 SYDVKM, per germline. Trimming pared 1 base from V and 10 bases from J, leaving 16 bases between. The CDR3 is CASSLSWVSDGKLFF. The DNA of the CDR3 is TGTGCCAGCAGTTTATCATGGGTTTCTGACGGAAAACTGTTTTTT.

CDR3 amino acids: CASSGGRDTDTQYF. DNA of the CDR3: TGTGCCAGCAGCGGGGGGCGGGATACAGATACGCAGTATTTT. J is TRBJ2-3 and V is TRBV9; D may correspond to TRBD1 or TRBD2 (6 bases each). Per the germline V gene, CDR1 is SGDLS and CDR2 is YYNGEE. V lost 3 bases and J 3 bases, leaving 11 bases between the germline ends. This CDR3 is 14 amino acids long. Combining the CDR3 with reference TRBV9 and TRBJ2-3 gives the whole variable domain DSGVTQTPKHLITATGQRVTLRCSPRSGDLSVYWYQQSLDQGLQFLIQYYNGEERAKGNILERFSAQQFPDLHSELNLSSLELGDSALYFCASSGGRDTDTQYFGPGTRLTVL.

The chain has TRBV19 and TRBJ2-7, with no clear D. The length of the CDR3 is 15 residues. Germline CDR1 LNHDA, CDR2 SQIVND (reference sequence). The ends were cut back, 0 bases at V and 2 bases at J, with 11 bases in the middle. The CDR3 loop is CASSIDHGEAYEQYF. In nucleotides, the CDR3 is TGTGCCAGTAGTATAGATCACGGAGAGGCCTACGAGCAGTACTTC.

The J gene is TRBJ2-6, the V gene TRBV19; either TRBD1 or TRBD2 may supply D (5 bases each). The V gene lost 5 bases and the J gene lost 0 bases, with 5 bases spanning the gap. This CDR3 contains 14 residues. CDR1 LNHDA and CDR2 SQIVND come from the germline V gene (reference sequence). Here the CDR3 DNA reads TGTGCCAGTAGTGGGACCTCTGGGGCCAACGTCCTGACTTTC. It specifies CASSGTSGANVLTF.

The chain uses TRBV7-8 and TRBJ2-1, with TRBD2 matching 13 bases. This CDR3 is 16 amino acids long. Trimming cost V 3 bases and J 9 bases; bases outside gene matches: 8. Germline V CDR1 and CDR2: SGHVS, FQNEAQ. The CDR3 DNA follows: TGTGCCAGCAGCTTGTCGACTAGCGGGAGGCATGGTGAGCAGTTCTTC. The encoded protein is CASSLSTSGRHGEQFF. The complete variable domain, with remaining parts taken from reference TRBV7-8 and TRBJ2-1, reads GAGVSQSPRYKVAKRGQDVALRCDPISGHVSLFWYQQALGQGPEFLTYFQNEAQLDKSGLPSDRFFAERPEGSVSTLKIQRTQQEDSAVYLCASSLSTSGRHGEQFFGPGTRLTVL.

The chain joins TRBV28 to TRBJ2-2, with D perhaps matching TRBD1 (5 bases). The CDR3 spans 16 residues. Germline CDR1 and CDR2: MDHEN and SYDVKM. Trimming pared 6 bases from V and 6 bases from J, leaving 20 bases between. This CDR3 reads CASRARGAKGPGELFF. Written as DNA, the CDR3 is TGTGCCAGCAGAGCCCGTGGCGCCAAGGGGCCCGGGGAGCTGTTTTTT.

On this clone itself: An end of the junction differs from the germline gene, which may be a read error. V usage is TRBV7-7 and J usage is TRBJ2-5, with 10 nucleotides matching TRBD2. The DNA end is more similar to TRBJ2-7, so the J call may be wrong. This CDR3 has 15 residues. CDR1 is SSHAT, CDR2 FNYEAQ, per germline (reference sequence). The CDR3 reads CASSTGLADYYEQYF. Here the CDR3 DNA reads TGTGCTAGCAGCACAGGACTAGCGGACTACTACGAGCAGTACTTC.

This chain links TRBV27 with TRBJ2-4; TRBD1 matches at 7 bases. Germline V CDR1 and CDR2: MNHEY, SMNVEV (reference sequence). Trimming cost V 6 bases and J 0 bases; bases outside gene matches: 8. The CDR3 runs to 16 residues. The CDR3 region has the DNA TGTGCCAGCAGCACAAGGACAGGCGAAGCCAAAAACATTCAGTACTTC. Translating it yields CASSTRTGEAKNIQYF.

The CDR3 coding sequence is TGTGCCAGTAGCCCCACCGTCCTCTCAGGGGGCACTGAAGCTTTCTTT. It is translated as CASSPTVLSGGTEAFF. V usage is TRBV19 and J usage is TRBJ1-1; TRBD1 matches 7 bases. The CDR3 sequence is 16 residues long. The J segment lost 4 bases and the V segment lost 6 bases, leaving 14 bases of the junction unmatched. The germline V gene has CDR1 LNHDA and CDR2 SQIVND (reference sequence). The entire variable domain, with the rest obtained from reference TRBV19 and TRBJ1-1, is as follows: DGGITQSPKYLFRKEGQNVTLSCEQNLNHDAMYWYRQDPGQGLRLIYYSQIVNDFQKGDIAEGYSVSREKKESFPLTVTSAQKNPTAFYLCASSPTVLSGGTEAFFGQGTRLTVV.

The genes are TRBV29-1 and TRBJ1-1, with D tentatively TRBD1 (5 bases). Trimming removed 5 bases from V and 3 bases from J, with 16 bases in between. The CDR3 covers 14 residues. CDR1 and CDR2 from the germline V gene are SQVTM and ANQGSEA. CDR3 sequence reads: CSVLPRGVDTEAFF. The CDR3 DNA reads as TGCAGCGTTCTCCCCCGGGGGGTCGACACTGAAGCTTTCTTT.

CDR3: CASSTRRLLAGGPGEQFF. CDR3 bases: TGTGCCAGCAGCACCCGGCGCCTATTAGCGGGAGGGCCGGGTGAGCAGTTCTTC. V usage is TRBV5-4 and J usage is TRBJ2-1, with TRBD2 matching 11 bases. Losses at the gene ends were 4 bases for V and 9 bases for J; bases not matched to a gene: 18. CDR3 length equals 18 residues. Germline lookup yields CDR1 SGHNT and CDR2 YYREEE (reference sequence).

The chain couples TRBV6-1 to TRBJ1-3, with 9 nucleotides matching TRBD1. V shed 5 bases and J 3 bases; nucleotides not matched to a gene: 5. This CDR3 is built from 15 residues. Germline CDR1 reads MNHNS; CDR2 reads SASEGT. The CDR3 region is CASSPPTGGGNTIYF. The DNA for the CDR3 is TGTGCCAGCAGTCCTCCGACAGGGGGTGGAAACACCATATATTTT.

The rearrangement joins TRBV7-2 to TRBJ1-3; TRBD1 is a possible D gene (6 bases). The CDR3 runs to 16 residues. Between the trimmed V and J ends, which lost 3 bases and 0 bases, there was a span of 12 bases. Germline V lookup: CDR1 SGHTA, CDR2 FQGNSA. The CDR3 reads CASSFRGASSGNTIYF. The CDR3 DNA sequence: TGTGCCAGCAGCTTCAGGGGTGCAAGCTCTGGAAACACCATATATTTT.